The clone carrying this T cell receptor (beta chain) was detected a few times. The sample is drawn from a study of Graves' ophthalmopathy and Graves' hyperthyroidism. Study at large: Ahead of any treatment, peripheral blood was obtained at the initial diagnosis.

The study amplified TCR beta CDR3 regions using RNA transcripts. In the first round, RT-PCR was carried out with HTBI primers, and a multiplex PCR formed the second round. TCRdb analysed the multiplex PCR reads with MiXCR anew, one entry per CDR3 protein. Of approximately 640,000 distinct CDR3 sequences detected, roughly 41% appear once; the ten largest clones hold roughly 3.5%. PBMCs were obtained from roughly 9.4 ml of fresh peripheral blood. The CDR3 spans 15 residues. Trimming took 9 bases from V and 8 from J; bases not matched to a gene: 14. CDR1 is LNHDA, CDR2 SQIVND, per germline (reference sequence).

The sequence came from an adult man with Graves' ophthalmopathy. Material: peripheral blood. The genes are TRBV19 and TRBJ2-2, with 8 positions matching TRBD1. This chain's CDR3 is CASLSQGALAGELFF. CDR3 DNA: TGTGCCAGCCTCTCCCAGGGGGCGTTAGCGGGGGAGCTGTTTTTT.